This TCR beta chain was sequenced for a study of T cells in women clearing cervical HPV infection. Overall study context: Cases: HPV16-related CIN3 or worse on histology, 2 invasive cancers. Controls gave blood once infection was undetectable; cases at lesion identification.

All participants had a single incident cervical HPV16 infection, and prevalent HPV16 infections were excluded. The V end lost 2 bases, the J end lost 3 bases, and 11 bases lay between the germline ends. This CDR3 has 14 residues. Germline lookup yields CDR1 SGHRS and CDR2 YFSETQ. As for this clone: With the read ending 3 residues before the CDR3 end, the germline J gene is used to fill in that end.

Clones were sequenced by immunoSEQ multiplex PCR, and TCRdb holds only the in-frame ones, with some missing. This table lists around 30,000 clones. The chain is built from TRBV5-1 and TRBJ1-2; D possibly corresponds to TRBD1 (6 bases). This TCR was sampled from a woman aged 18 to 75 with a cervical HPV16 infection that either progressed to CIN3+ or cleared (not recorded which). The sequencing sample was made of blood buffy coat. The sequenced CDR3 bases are TGCGCCAGCAGCTTAGAGGGGGGGCACTATGGC. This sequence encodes CASSLEGGHYG. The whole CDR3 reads CASSLEGGHYGYTF.